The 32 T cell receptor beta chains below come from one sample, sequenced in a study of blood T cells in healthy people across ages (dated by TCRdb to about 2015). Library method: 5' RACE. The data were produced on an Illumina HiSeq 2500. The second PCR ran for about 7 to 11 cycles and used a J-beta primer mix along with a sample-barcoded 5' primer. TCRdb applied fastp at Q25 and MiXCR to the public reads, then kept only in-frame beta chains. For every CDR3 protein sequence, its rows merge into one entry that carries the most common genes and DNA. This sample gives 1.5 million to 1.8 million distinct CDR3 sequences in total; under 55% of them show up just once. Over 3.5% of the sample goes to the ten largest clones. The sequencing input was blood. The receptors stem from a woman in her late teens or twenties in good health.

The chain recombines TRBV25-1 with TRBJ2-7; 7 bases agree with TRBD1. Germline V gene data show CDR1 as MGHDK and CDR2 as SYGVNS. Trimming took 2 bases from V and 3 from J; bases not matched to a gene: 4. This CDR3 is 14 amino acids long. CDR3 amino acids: CASSEPGQIYEQYF. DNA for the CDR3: TGTGCCAGCAGTGAACCGGGACAGATCTACGAGCAGTACTTC.

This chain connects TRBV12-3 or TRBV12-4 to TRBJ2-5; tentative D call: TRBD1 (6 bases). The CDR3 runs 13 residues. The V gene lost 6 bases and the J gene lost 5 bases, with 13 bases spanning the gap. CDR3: CASRGQIIETQYF. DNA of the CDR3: TGTGCCAGCAGAGGACAGATTATTGAGACCCAGTACTTC.

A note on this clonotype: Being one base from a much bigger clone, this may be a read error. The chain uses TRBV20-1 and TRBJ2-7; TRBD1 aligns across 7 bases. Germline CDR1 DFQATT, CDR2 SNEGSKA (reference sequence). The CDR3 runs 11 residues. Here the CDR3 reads CRARQGYEQYF. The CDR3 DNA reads TGCAGGGCTAGACAGGGTTACGAGCAGTACTTC.

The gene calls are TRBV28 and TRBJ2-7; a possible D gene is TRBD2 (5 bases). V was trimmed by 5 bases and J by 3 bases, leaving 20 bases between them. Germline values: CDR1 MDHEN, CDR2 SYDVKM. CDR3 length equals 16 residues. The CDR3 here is CASSLPPGIDFYEQYF. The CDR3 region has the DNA TGTGCCAGCAGTCTTCCCCCCGGGATAGACTTCTACGAGCAGTACTTC.

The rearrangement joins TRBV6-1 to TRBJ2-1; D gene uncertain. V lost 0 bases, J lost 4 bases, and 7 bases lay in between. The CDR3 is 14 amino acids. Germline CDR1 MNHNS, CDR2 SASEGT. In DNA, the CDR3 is TGTGCCAGCAGTGAAGCAAGACTGTACAATGAGCAGTTCTTC. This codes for CASSEARLYNEQFF.

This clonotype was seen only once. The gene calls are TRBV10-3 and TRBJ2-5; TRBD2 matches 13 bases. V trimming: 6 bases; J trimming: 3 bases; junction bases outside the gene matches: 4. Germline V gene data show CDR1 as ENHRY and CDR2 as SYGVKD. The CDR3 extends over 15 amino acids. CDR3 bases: TGTGCCATCAGGATCGGGACTAGCGGGGAAGAGACCCAGTACTTC. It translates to CAIRIGTSGEETQYF.

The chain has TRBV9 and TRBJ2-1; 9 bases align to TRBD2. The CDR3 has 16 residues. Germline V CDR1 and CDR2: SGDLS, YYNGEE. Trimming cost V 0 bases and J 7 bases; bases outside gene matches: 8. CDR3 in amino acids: CASSVGGGRAGNEQFF. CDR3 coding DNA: TGTGCCAGCAGCGTAGGCGGCGGGAGGGCCGGGAATGAGCAGTTCTTC.

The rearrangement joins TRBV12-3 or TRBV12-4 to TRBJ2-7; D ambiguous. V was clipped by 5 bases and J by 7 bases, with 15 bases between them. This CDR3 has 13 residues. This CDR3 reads CASSVRVNNEQYF. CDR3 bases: TGTGCCAGCAGTGTAAGGGTGAACAATGAGCAGTACTTC.

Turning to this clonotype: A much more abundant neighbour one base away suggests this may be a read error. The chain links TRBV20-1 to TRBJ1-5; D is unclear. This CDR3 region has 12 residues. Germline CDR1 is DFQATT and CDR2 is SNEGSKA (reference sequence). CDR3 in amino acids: CRAVVGNQPQHF. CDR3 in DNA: TGCAGGGCCGTGGTGGGCAATCAGCCCCAGCATTTT.

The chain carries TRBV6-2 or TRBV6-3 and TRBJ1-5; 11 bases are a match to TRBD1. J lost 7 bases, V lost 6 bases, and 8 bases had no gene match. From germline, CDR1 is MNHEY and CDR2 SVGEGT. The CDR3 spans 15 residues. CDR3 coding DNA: TGTGCCAGCAGCGAGGACAGGGGGCAGGGGCAGCCCCAGCATTTT. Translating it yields CASSEDRGQGQPQHF.

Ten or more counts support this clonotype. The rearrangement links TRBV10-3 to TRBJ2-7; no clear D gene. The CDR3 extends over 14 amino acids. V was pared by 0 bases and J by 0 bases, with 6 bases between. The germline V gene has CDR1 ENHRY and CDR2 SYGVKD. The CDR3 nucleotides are TGTGCCATCAGTGAGTCGGGCTACTCCTACGAGCAGTACTTC. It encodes CAISESGYSYEQYF.

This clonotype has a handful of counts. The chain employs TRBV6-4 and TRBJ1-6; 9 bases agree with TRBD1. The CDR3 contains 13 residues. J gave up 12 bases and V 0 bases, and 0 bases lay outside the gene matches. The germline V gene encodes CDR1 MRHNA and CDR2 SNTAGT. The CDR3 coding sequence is TGTGCCAGCAGTGACTCGGGACAGGGACCCCTCCACTTT. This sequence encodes CASSDSGQGPLHF.

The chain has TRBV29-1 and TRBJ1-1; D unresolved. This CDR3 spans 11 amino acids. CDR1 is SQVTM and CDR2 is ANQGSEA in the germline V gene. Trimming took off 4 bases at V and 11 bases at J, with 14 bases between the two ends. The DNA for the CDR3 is TGCAGCGTTGGGCAGGTTAGTTGGGCTTTCTTT. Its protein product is CSVGQVSWAFF.

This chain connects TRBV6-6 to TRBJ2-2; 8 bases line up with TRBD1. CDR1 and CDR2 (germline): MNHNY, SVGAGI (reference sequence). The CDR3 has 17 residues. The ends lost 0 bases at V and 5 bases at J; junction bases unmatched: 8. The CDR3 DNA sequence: TGTGCCAGCAGTTACTCCCCGACAGGGGTTAGGACCGGGGAGCTGTTTTTT. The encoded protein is CASSYSPTGVRTGELFF.

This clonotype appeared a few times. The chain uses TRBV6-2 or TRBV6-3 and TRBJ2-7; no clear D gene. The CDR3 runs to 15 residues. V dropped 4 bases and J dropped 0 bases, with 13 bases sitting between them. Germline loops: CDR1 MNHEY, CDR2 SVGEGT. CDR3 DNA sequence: TGTGCCAGCAGTTCGACCCGCACCTTCTCCTACGAGCAGTACTTC. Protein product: CASSSTRTFSYEQYF.

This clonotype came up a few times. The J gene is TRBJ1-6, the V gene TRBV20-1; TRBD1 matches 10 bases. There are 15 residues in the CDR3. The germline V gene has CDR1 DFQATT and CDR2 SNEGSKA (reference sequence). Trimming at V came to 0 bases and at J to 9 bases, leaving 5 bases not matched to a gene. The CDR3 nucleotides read TGCAGTGCTAGAGATCGGGACAGGGGACTTTCACCCCTCCACTTT. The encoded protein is CSARDRDRGLSPLHF.

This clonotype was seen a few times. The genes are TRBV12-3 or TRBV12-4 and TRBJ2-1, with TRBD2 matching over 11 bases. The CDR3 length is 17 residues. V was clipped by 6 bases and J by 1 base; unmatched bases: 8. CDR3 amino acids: CASRLSSGRRSYNEQFF. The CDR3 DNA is TGTGCCAGCAGACTTTCTAGCGGGAGGCGGTCCTACAATGAGCAGTTCTTC.

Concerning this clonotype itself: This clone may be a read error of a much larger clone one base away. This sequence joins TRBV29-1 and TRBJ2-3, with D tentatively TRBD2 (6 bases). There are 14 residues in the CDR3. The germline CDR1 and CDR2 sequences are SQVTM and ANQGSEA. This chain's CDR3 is CSVAPSASTDTRYF. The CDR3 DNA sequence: TGCAGCGTTGCGCCTAGCGCTAGCACAGATACGCGGTATTTT.

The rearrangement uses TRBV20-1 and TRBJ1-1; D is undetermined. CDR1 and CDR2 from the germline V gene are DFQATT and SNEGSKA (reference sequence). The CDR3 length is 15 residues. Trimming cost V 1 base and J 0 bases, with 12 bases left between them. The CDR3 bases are TGCAGTGCTAGAGCTCCCAACAGCATGAACACTGAAGCTTTCTTT. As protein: CSARAPNSMNTEAFF.

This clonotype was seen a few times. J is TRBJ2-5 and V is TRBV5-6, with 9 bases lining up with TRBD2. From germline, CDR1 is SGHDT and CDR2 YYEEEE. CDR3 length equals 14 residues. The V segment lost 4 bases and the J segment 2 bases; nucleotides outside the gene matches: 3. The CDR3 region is CASSEGLAQETQYF. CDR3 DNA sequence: TGTGCCAGCAGCGAGGGACTAGCTCAAGAGACCCAGTACTTC.

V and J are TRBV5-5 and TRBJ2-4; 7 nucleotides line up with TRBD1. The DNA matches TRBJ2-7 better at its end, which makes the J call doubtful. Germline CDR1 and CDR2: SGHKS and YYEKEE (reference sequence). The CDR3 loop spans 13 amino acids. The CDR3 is CASSGNRGHEQYF. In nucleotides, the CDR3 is TGTGCCAGCAGCGGGAACAGGGGCCACGAGCAGTACTTC.

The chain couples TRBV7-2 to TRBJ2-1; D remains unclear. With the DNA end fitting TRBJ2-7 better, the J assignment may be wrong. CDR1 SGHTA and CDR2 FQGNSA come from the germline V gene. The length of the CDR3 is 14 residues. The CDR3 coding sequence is TGTGCCAGCAGCTTAGAAGTGCTCTACAATGAGCAGTACTTC. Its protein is CASSLEVLYNEQYF.

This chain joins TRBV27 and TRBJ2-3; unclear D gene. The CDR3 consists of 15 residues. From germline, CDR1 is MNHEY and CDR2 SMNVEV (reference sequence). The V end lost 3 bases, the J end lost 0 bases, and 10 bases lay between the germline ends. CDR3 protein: CASSFRPLSTDTQYF. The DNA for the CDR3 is TGTGCCAGCAGTTTTCGGCCCTTAAGCACAGATACGCAGTATTTT.

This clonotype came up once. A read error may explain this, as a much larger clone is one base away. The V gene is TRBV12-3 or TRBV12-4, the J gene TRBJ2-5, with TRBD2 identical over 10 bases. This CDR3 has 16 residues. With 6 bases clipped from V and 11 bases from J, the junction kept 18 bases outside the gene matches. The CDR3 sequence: CASRPGGSGGYNEQYF. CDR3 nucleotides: TGTGCCAGCAGACCCGGCGGTAGCGGGGGGTACAATGAGCAGTACTTC.

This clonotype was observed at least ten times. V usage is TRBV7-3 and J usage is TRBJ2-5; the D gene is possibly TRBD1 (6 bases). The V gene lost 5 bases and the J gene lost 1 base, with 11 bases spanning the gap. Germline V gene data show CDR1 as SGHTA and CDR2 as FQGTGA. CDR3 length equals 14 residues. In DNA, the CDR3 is TGTGCCAGCAGCCCAACAGGGCTCCAAGAGACCCAGTACTTC. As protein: CASSPTGLQETQYF.

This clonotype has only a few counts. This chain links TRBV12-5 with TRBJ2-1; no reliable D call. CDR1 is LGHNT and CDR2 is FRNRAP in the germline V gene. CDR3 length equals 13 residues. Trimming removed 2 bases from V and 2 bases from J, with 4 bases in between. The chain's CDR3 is CASGLIPYNEQFF. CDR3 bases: TGTGCTAGTGGTTTGATCCCCTACAATGAGCAGTTCTTC. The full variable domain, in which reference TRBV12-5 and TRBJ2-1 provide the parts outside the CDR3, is DARVTQTPRHKVTEMGQEVTMRCQPILGHNTVFWYRQTMMQGLELLAYFRNRAPLDDSGMPKDRFSAEMPDATLATLKIQPSEPRDSAVYFCASGLIPYNEQFFGPGTRLTVL.

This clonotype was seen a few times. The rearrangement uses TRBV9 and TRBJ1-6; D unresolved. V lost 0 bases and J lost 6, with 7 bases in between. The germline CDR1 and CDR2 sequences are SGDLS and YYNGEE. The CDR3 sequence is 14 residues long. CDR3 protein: CASSVEQTNSPLHF. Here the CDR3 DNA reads TGTGCCAGCAGCGTAGAGCAGACTAATTCACCCCTCCACTTT.

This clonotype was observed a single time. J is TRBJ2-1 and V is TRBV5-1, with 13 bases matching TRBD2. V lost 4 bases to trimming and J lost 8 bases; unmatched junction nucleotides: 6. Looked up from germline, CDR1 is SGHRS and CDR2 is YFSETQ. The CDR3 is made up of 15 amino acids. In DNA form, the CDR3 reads TGCGCCAGCAGCGCCACTAGCGGGGGGGGCTATGAGCAGTTCTTC. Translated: CASSATSGGGYEQFF.

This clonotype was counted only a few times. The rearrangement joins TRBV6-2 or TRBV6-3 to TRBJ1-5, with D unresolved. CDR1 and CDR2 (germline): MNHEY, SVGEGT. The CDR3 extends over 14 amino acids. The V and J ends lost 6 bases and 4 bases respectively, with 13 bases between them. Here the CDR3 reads CASSPEYLNQPQHF. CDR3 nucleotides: TGTGCCAGCAGCCCCGAATATTTAAATCAGCCCCAGCATTTT.

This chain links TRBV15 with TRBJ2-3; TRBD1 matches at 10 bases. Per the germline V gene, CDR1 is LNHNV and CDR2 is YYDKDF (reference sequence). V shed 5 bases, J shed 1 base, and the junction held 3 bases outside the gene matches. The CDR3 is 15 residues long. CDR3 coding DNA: TGTGCCACCAGCGCGACAGGGGGCCGCACAGATACGCAGTATTTT. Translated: CATSATGGRTDTQYF.

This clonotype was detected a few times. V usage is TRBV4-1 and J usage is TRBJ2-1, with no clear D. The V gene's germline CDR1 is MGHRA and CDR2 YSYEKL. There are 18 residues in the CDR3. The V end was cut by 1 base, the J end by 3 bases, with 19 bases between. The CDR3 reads CASSQALSRIKVYNEQFF. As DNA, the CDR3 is TGCGCCAGCAGCCAAGCCCTAAGCAGGATAAAGGTCTACAATGAGCAGTTCTTC.

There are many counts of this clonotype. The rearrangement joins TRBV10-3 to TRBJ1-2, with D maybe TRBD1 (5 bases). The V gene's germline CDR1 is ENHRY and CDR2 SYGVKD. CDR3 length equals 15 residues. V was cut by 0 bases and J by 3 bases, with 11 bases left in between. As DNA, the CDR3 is TGTGCCATCAGTGAGTCCCGGGGGACGGACTATGGCTACACCTTC. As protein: CAISESRGTDYGYTF.